The 25 T cell receptor beta chains below come from one sample, sequenced in a study of shared clonotypes between healthy human individuals. Generated by immunoSEQ multiplex PCR, the TCRdb table keeps only in-frame clones and is missing some. The sample has over a million clones, around 78% seen once. What was sequenced was memory CD4+ T cells from PBMCs. This sample's subset: CD45RA-negative fraction. These receptors came from a man younger than 35 in good health. Some clones in this sample may be carry-over from other donors' samples.

This chain connects TRBV27 to TRBJ2-7; 11 bases are a match to TRBD2. V dropped 6 bases and J dropped 4; count of bases not matched to a gene: 11. There are 16 residues in the CDR3. Germline V gene lookup returns CDR1 MNHEY and CDR2 SMNVEV (reference sequence). CDR3 nucleotide sequence: TGTGCCAGCAGCTACGCCGGGACTAGCGGATTTTACGAGCAGTACTTC. It encodes CASSYAGTSGFYEQYF.

The V gene is TRBV9, the J gene TRBJ1-3, with D uncertain. In germline, CDR1 is SGDLS, CDR2 YYNGEE. Trimming removed 3 bases at V and 0 bases at J, with 4 bases between. The CDR3 contains 13 residues. The chain's CDR3 is CASSAASGNTIYF. The DNA of the CDR3 is TGTGCCAGCAGCGCGGCCTCTGGAAACACCATATATTTT.

The V call is TRBV27, the J call TRBJ2-2; D possibly matches TRBD1 or TRBD2 (5 bases each). Trimming shortened V by 5 bases and J by 6 bases, and 16 bases separated the two germline ends. The CDR3 covers 15 residues. CDR1 is MNHEY and CDR2 is SMNVEV in the germline V gene (reference sequence). The CDR3 sequence: CASSRLSGWAGELFF. CDR3 DNA: TGTGCCAGCAGTAGACTATCAGGGTGGGCCGGGGAGCTGTTTTTT.

The chain combines TRBV5-1 with TRBJ2-1; no reliable D call. This CDR3 region has 13 residues. Trimming cost V 1 base and J 5 bases, with 7 bases left between them. Germline V lookup: CDR1 SGHRS, CDR2 YFSETQ. The CDR3 loop is CASSLLQDNEQFF. CDR3 in DNA: TGCGCCAGCAGCTTGTTGCAGGACAATGAGCAGTTCTTC.

The chain combines TRBV5-6 with TRBJ2-7; 7 bases are a match to TRBD1. Per germline, CDR1 SGHDT and CDR2 YYEEEE. V lost 4 bases, J lost 0 bases, and 7 bases stayed unmatched. The CDR3 has 15 residues. Written as DNA, the CDR3 is TGTGCCAGCAGCATCAGACAGGGTCGCTCCTACGAGCAGTACTTC. It yields the protein CASSIRQGRSYEQYF.

Regarding this clone: The identical CDR3 is also encoded by other nucleotide sequences in the sample. CDR3 protein: CASSFDGGNTEAFF. In DNA, the CDR3 is TGCGCCAGCAGCTTTGATGGGGGGAACACTGAAGCTTTCTTT. The V call is TRBV5-1, the J call TRBJ1-1; TRBD1 might be the D (5 bases). The CDR3 is made up of 14 amino acids. Trimming stripped 2 bases from V and 1 base from J, with 9 bases between. Looked up from germline, CDR1 is SGHRS and CDR2 is YFSETQ.

The rearrangement joins TRBV7-9 to TRBJ2-1, with unresolved D. V dropped 4 bases and J dropped 9 bases, with 13 bases sitting between them. Germline values: CDR1 SEHNR, CDR2 FQNEAQ (reference sequence). This CDR3 is 13 amino acids long. The CDR3 nucleotides read TGTGCCAGCAGCTCGGCCTGGGGATTTGAGCAGTTCTTC. It specifies CASSSAWGFEQFF. The complete variable domain, with remaining parts taken from reference TRBV7-9 and TRBJ2-1, reads DTGVSQNPRHKITKRGQNVTFRCDPISEHNRLYWYRQTLGQGPEFLTYFQNEAQLEKSRLLSDRFSAERPKGSFSTLEIQRTEQGDSAMYLCASSSAWGFEQFFGPGTRLTVL.

The CDR3 loop reads CASSEAGTSDQPQHF. For the CDR3, the DNA is TGTGCCAGCAGTGAAGCCGGGACAAGTGATCAGCCCCAGCATTTT. This chain joins TRBV2 and TRBJ1-5; D may be TRBD1 (6 bases). V lost 0 bases, J lost 5 bases, and 11 bases lay in between. This CDR3 has 15 amino acids. Germline V gene sequence: CDR1 SNHLY, CDR2 FYNNEI. The variable domain in full, completed from reference TRBV2 and TRBJ1-5, reads EPEVTQTPSHQVTQMGQEVILRCVPISNHLYFYWYRQILGQKVEFLVSFYNNEISEKSEIFDDQFSVERPDGSNFTLKIRSTKLEDSAMYFCASSEAGTSDQPQHFGDGTRLSIL.

The V gene is TRBV5-6, the J gene TRBJ2-3; a possible D gene is TRBD2 (5 bases). The CDR3 runs to 14 residues. Germline values: CDR1 SGHDT, CDR2 YYEEEE. V lost 2 bases to trimming and J lost 6 bases, with 13 bases between them. DNA for the CDR3: TGTGCCAGCAGCTTTAGCTCCCCGGGGGATACGCAGTATTTT. Amino acid sequence: CASSFSSPGDTQYF.

V usage is TRBV4-3 and J usage is TRBJ1-2; a possible D gene is TRBD1 (5 bases). This CDR3 has 14 residues. CDR1 is LGHNA, CDR2 YSLEER, per germline. V gave up 3 bases and J gave up 4 bases, with 12 bases separating them. The CDR3 region is CASSQAEGSYGYTF. The CDR3 DNA is TGCGCCAGCAGCCAGGCCGAGGGGTCCTATGGCTACACCTTC.

The rearrangement joins TRBV18 to TRBJ2-5, with 14 bases lining up with TRBD2. Germline V CDR1 and CDR2: KGHSH, LQKENI. This CDR3 contains 16 residues. J lost 5 bases, V lost 3 bases, and 5 bases had no gene match. DNA of the CDR3: TGTGCCAGCTCACCCACTGGACTAGCGGGAGGCGAGACCCAGTACTTC. This codes for CASSPTGLAGGETQYF.

This clone was picked up one time. The chain uses TRBV5-6 and TRBJ2-2; TRBD2 aligns across 11 bases. Trimming took 4 bases from V and 2 from J; bases not matched to a gene: 7. The CDR3 sequence is 17 residues long. CDR1 SGHDT and CDR2 YYEEEE come from the germline V gene. Written as DNA, the CDR3 is TGTGCCAGCAGCCTACCGGGACTAGCGGTTAACACCGGGGAGCTGTTTTTT. It codes for CASSLPGLAVNTGELFF.

This rearrangement joins TRBV11-3 to TRBJ2-1; D remains ambiguous. In germline, CDR1 is SGHNT, CDR2 YENEEA. Trimming pared 4 bases from V and 10 bases from J, leaving 11 bases between. This CDR3 is 12 amino acids long. The CDR3 here is CASSSDLGEQFF. The CDR3, as DNA: TGTGCCAGCAGCTCCGACTTAGGCGAGCAGTTCTTC.

This clone was seen only once. A much larger clone sits a single nucleotide away, making a read error possible. The V and J genes are TRBV27 and TRBJ1-2; no reliable D call. Trimming pared 5 bases from V and 4 bases from J, leaving 5 bases between. Looked up from germline, CDR1 is MNHEY and CDR2 is SMNVEV (reference sequence). This CDR3 has 11 amino acids. The CDR3 region has the DNA TGTGCCAGCAGTCCGGGCTATGGCTACACCTTC. Encoded protein: CASSPGYGYTF.

This chain connects TRBV2 to TRBJ2-7, with 12 bases that match TRBD2. CDR3 length: 19 amino acids. Germline CDR1 is SNHLY and CDR2 is FYNNEI. The junction had 17 bases not matched to a gene; V was cut back by 2 bases and J by 6 bases. DNA of the CDR3: TGTGCCAGCAGTGAATCTAATCTGTGGCTAGCGGGAGGGCCAATCGAGCAGTACTTC. Amino acids: CASSESNLWLAGGPIEQYF.

J is TRBJ1-2 and V is TRBV2; a possible D gene is TRBD1 (6 bases). This CDR3 is 17 amino acids long. Germline CDR1 reads SNHLY; CDR2 reads FYNNEI. V gave up 10 bases and J gave up 4 bases, with 28 bases separating them. The CDR3, as DNA: TGTGCCATGCTCGGGGGATTTTCCGGACAGAGCCTCTATGGCTACACCTTC. Translated: CAMLGGFSGQSLYGYTF. The variable domain in full, completed from reference TRBV2 and TRBJ1-2, reads EPEVTQTPSHQVTQMGQEVILRCVPISNHLYFYWYRQILGQKVEFLVSFYNNEISEKSEIFDDQFSVERPDGSNFTLKIRSTKLEDSAMYFCAMLGGFSGQSLYGYTFGSGTRLTVV.

The chain links TRBV2 to TRBJ2-7, with TRBD1 matching over 8 bases. Germline V CDR1 and CDR2: SNHLY, FYNNEI. V lost 3 bases, J lost 4 bases, and 5 bases stayed unmatched. There are 14 residues in the CDR3. The CDR3 region is CASSETGVGYEQYF. CDR3 sequence (DNA): TGTGCCAGCAGTGAGACAGGGGTGGGGTACGAGCAGTACTTC.

The chain employs TRBV10-3 and TRBJ2-3; 16 nucleotides match TRBD2. The CDR3 spans 16 residues. Trimming at V came to 10 bases and at J to 6 bases, leaving 10 bases not matched to a gene. Germline lookup yields CDR1 ENHRY and CDR2 SYGVKD. CDR3 residues: CATTTGTSGRADTQYF. CDR3 nucleotide sequence: TGTGCCACGACTACAGGGACTAGCGGGAGGGCTGATACGCAGTATTTT.

The chain uses TRBV2 and TRBJ1-2, with unresolved D. Germline CDR1 SNHLY, CDR2 FYNNEI. The CDR3 is made up of 11 amino acids. V was cut by 5 bases and J by 8 bases, with 9 bases left in between. CDR3 in DNA: TGTGCCAGCAGTTCTAGGTTCGGCTACACCTTC. It codes for CASSSRFGYTF.

The chain uses TRBV25-1 and TRBJ2-2; 8 nucleotides agree with TRBD2. Germline CDR1 MGHDK, CDR2 SYGVNS. The CDR3 has 15 residues. The V segment lost 6 bases and the J segment 4 bases; nucleotides outside the gene matches: 7. This chain's CDR3 is CASRKAGVVTGELFF. In DNA, the CDR3 is TGTGCCAGCAGGAAAGCGGGAGTAGTCACCGGGGAGCTGTTTTTT.

The J gene is TRBJ2-5, the V gene TRBV28; D is uncertain. This CDR3 comprises 11 residues. Germline loops: CDR1 MDHEN, CDR2 SYDVKM. V shed 6 bases and J shed 2 bases, with 4 bases lying between them. The CDR3 reads CASRNQETQYF. The CDR3 nucleotides are TGTGCCAGCAGAAATCAAGAGACCCAGTACTTC. The full variable domain, with the rest looked up from reference TRBV28 and TRBJ2-5, is DVKVTQSSRYLVKRTGEKVFLECVQDMDHENMFWYRQDPGLGLRLIYFSYDVKMKEKGDIPEGYSVSREKKERFSLILESASTNQTSMYLCASRNQETQYFGPGTRLLVL.

This chain uses TRBV2 with TRBJ2-1, with TRBD2 matching 10 bases. V lost 7 bases to trimming and J lost 9 bases; unmatched junction nucleotides: 12. Germline V lookup: CDR1 SNHLY, CDR2 FYNNEI. The CDR3 extends over 15 amino acids. CDR3 coding DNA: TGTGCCAGCACAAACCCAGCGGGAGGGATAAGTGAGCAGTTCTTC. This translates into CASTNPAGGISEQFF.

This chain uses TRBV19 with TRBJ1-1; D call uncertain. The CDR3 contains 16 residues. With 7 bases removed from V and 4 bases from J, the gap between germline ends came to 22 bases. The germline CDR1 and CDR2 sequences are LNHDA and SQIVND (reference sequence). CDR3: CASIPERDPEGTEAFF. As DNA, the CDR3 is TGTGCCAGTATTCCCGAAAGGGATCCCGAGGGCACTGAAGCTTTCTTT. Complete variable domain (other parts from reference TRBV19 and TRBJ1-1): DGGITQSPKYLFRKEGQNVTLSCEQNLNHDAMYWYRQDPGQGLRLIYYSQIVNDFQKGDIAEGYSVSREKKESFPLTVTSAQKNPTAFYLCASIPERDPEGTEAFFGQGTRLTVV.

This clone was picked up one time. The chain has TRBV14 and TRBJ1-5; D gene unclear. This CDR3 is built from 13 residues. The ends were cut back, 4 bases at V and 6 bases at J, with 10 bases in the middle. The germline CDR1 and CDR2 sequences are SGHDN and FVKESK. For the CDR3, the DNA is TGTGCCAGCAGCCCGAACGGGCTTCAGCCCCAGCATTTT. It codes for CASSPNGLQPQHF.

The chain has TRBV28 and TRBJ1-1, with no clear D. The CDR3 extends over 11 amino acids. CDR1 is MDHEN and CDR2 is SYDVKM in the germline V gene. V lost 3 bases, J lost 11 bases, and 10 bases lay in between. The CDR3 nucleotides are TGTGCCAGCAGTTTTGGGAGGGAGGCTTTCTTT. Amino acid sequence: CASSFGREAFF.